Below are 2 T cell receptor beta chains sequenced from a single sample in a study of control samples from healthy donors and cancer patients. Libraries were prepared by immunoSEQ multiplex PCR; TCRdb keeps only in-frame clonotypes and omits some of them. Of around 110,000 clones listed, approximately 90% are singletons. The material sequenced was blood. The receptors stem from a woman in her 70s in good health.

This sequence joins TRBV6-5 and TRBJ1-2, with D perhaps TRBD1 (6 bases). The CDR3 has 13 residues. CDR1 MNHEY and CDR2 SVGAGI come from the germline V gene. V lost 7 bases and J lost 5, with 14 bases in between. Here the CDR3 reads CASTPGGPYGYTF. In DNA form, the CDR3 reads TGTGCCAGCACCCCCGGGGGGCCGTATGGCTACACCTTC.

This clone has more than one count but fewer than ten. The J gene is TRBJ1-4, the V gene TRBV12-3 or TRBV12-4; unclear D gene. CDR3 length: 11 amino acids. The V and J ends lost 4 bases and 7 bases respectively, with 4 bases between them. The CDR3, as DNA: TGTGCCAGCAGTTATAGTGAAAAACTGTTTTTT. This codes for CASSYSEKLFF.